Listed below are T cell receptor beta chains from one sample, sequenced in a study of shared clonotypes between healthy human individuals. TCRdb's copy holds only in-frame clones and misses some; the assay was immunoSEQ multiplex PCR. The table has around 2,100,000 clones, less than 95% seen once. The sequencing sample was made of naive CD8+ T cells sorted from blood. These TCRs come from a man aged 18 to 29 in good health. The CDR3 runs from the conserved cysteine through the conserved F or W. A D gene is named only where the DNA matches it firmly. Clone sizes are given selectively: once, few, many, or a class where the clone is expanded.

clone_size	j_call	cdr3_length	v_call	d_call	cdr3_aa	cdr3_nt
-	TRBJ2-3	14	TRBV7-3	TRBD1	CASSLGSTGDTQYF	TGTGCCAGCAGCTTAGGGTCGACAGGGGATACGCAGTATTTT
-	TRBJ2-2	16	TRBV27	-	CASSLPSTGPTGELFF	TGTGCCAGCAGTTTACCAAGTACAGGGCCCACCGGGGAGCTGTTTTTT
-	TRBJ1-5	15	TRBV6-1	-	CASITGSLSNQPQHF	TGTGCCAGCATTACGGGCAGTCTTAGCAATCAGCCCCAGCATTTT
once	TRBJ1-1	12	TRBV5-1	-	CASSDGGTEAFF	TGCGCCAGCAGCGACGGGGGCACTGAAGCTTTCTTT
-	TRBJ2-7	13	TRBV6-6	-	CASSYSGWGEQYF	TGTGCCAGCAGTTACTCGGGCTGGGGGGAGCAGTACTTC
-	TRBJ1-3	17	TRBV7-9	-	CASSLAELGVSGNTIYF	TGTGCCAGCAGCTTAGCGGAGCTCGGAGTCTCTGGAAACACCATATATTTT
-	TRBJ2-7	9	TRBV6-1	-	CATELNAPF	TGTGCCACCGAACTAAACGCACCGTTC
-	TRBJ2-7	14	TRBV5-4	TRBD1	CASSWDRGPYEQYF	TGTGCCAGCAGCTGGGACAGGGGGCCCTACGAGCAGTACTTC
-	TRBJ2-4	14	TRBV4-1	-	CASSQHGSENIQYF	TGCGCCAGCAGCCAACACGGGAGCGAGAACATTCAGTACTTC
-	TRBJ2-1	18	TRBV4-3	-	CASSQDRVRLDPYNEQFF	TGCGCCAGCAGCCAAGATCGAGTTAGACTTGATCCCTACAATGAGCAGTTCTTC
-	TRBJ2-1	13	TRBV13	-	CASSLGRDNEQFF	TGTGCCAGCAGCTTGGGGCGGGACAATGAGCAGTTCTTC
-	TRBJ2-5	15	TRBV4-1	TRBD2	CASSQDRGGQETQYF	TGCGCCAGCAGCCAAGATCGGGGGGGACAAGAGACCCAGTACTTC
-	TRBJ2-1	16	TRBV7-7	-	CASSLESEGLGNEQFF	TGTGCTAGCAGCTTAGAATCCGAGGGCCTTGGTAATGAGCAGTTCTTC
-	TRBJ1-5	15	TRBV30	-	CAWSVMGTANQPQHF	TGTGCCTGGAGTGTAATGGGGACGGCCAATCAGCCCCAGCATTTT
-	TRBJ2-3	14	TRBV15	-	CATSIARVTDTQYF	TGTGCCACCAGCATTGCTAGGGTCACAGATACGCAGTATTTT
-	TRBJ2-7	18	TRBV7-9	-	CASSLGQSPRTDPYEQYF	TGTGCCAGCAGCTTAGGGCAGTCCCCTCGGACGGACCCCTACGAGCAGTACTTC